This T cell receptor (beta chain) originates from a study of cytomegalovirus exposure and HLA in healthy donors (dated by TCRdb to about 2017). Broadly, across the study: The roughly 650 repertoires of the first cohort and the 120 validation repertoires were produced on the same platform, according to a later analysis. The aim of the study was to test whether cataloging public T cell receptors could identify signatures of past pathogen exposure. Besides the first cohort of under 700 subjects, a separate validation cohort made up of 120 different subjects was used. To predict cytomegalovirus infection status, the study combined high-throughput TCR immunosequencing, statistical association of individual TCRs with disease status, and machine learning.

From cysteine to phenylalanine, the CDR3 is 15 amino acids long. Just the 45-base CDR3 DNA is kept, in frame starting at base 1. Looking up the germline V gene yields CDR1 ENHRY and CDR2 SYGVKD. V and J are truncated by 6 bases and 1 base respectively, leaving an intervening sequence of 15 bases. The paper's findings and limits, for the study overall: A later analysis had no HLA typing for the validation cohort, so co-occurrence there was scored across all 130 or so repertoires. The study gave a list of some 150 TCR beta chains associated with cytomegalovirus. In both the original and validation cohorts, the classifier was reported to diagnose cytomegalovirus status with high specificity and sensitivity. While some public TCRs were present in many individuals, most TCR sequences turned up only very rarely across donors. A later analysis found that TCRs clustered in the first cohort also tended to co-occur in the 100 to 150 validation repertoires, with more than 90% of cluster scores above 0. The authors suggested that the approach could potentially be extended to other disease states and immunological phenotypes. A few of the identified cytomegalovirus-associated TCR beta chains were confirmed in vitro to be specific for cytomegalovirus antigens.

As to this clone: Its antigen is not yet known. Nothing much larger sits one base from this clone, and base qualities are not available.

Donors formed part of the validation cohort, which comprised 120 subjects and was distinct from the first cohort of 666 subjects. Preparation of the library involved the immunoSEQ multiplex PCR assay. Regarding the original processing steps: To diagnose cytomegalovirus status from the catalog of TCR beta chain sequences, a statistical classification framework was built. This immuneACCESS table, as held by TCRdb, lists in-frame sequences with V and J called but not all clones. Of the missing ones, under half trace to an unresolved V gene in checked studies; the others have no known cause. V and J calls and clone size are copied from that table; D and trimming were computed from the DNA. This sample is represented by about 170,000 clones; 90% to 97% of them were singletons. Around 0.9% of the sample comes from the top ten.

Sequences were obtained from PBMCs. This TCR was recovered from a young woman in good health and CMV-seronegative. The chain is assembled from TRBV10-3 and TRBJ1-1; the D gene assignment is ambiguous. CDR3 region: CAISQTAVENTEAFF. The nucleotides read TGTGCCATCAGCCAAACCGCAGTTGAGAACACTGAAGCTTTCTTT.